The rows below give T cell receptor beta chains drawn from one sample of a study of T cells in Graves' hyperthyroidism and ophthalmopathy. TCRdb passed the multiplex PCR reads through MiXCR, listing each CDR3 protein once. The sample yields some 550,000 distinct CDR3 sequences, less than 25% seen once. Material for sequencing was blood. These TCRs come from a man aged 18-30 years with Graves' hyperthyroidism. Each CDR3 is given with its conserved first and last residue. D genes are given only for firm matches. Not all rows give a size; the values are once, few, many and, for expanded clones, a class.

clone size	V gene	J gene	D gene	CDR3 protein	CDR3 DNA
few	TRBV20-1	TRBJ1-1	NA	CSAHNARGMNTEAFF	TGCAGTGCTCATAATGCCCGGGGGATGAACACTGAAGCTTTCTTT
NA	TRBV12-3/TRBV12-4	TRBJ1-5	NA	CASTYGRGQPQHF	TGTGCCAGCACCTATGGTCGGGGTCAGCCCCAGCATTTT
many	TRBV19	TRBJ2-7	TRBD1	CASSIRTGQIGYEQYF	TGTGCCAGTAGCATCCGGACAGGGCAAATAGGCTACGAGCAGTACTTC
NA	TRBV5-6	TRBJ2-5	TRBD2	CASSLGTGGTQYF	TGTGCCAGCAGCTTGGGGACGGGAGGGACCCAGTACTTC
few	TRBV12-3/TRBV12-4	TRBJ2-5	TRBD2	CASSYQRGGRETQYF	TGTGCCAGCAGCTATCAGCGGGGGGGCCGAGAGACCCAGTACTTC
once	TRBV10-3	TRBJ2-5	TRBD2	CAISESLGGNQETQYF	TGTGCCATCAGTGAGTCGCTGGGAGGGAACCAAGAGACCCAGTACTTC
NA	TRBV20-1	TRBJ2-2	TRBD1	CSALLRGQGNTGELFF	TGCAGTGCCCTCCTACGGGGACAGGGGAACACCGGGGAGCTGTTTTTT
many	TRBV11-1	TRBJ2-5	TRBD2	CASSLGGGLAGHQETQYF	TGTGCCAGCAGCTTAGGGGGGGGACTAGCGGGGCACCAAGAGACCCAGTACTTC
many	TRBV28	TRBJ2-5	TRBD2	CASSLLAGIYQETQYF	TGTGCCAGCAGCCTACTAGCGGGGATTTACCAAGAGACCCAGTACTTC
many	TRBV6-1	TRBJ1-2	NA	CASIRDPIRFGYTF	TGTGCCAGCATCCGGGATCCCATAAGATTTGGCTACACCTTC
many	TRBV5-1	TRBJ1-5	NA	CASSLGGGQNQPQHF	TGCGCCAGCAGCTTGGGAGGCGGACAAAATCAGCCCCAGCATTTT
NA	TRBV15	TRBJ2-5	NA	CATSRVNWETQYF	TGTGCCACCAGCAGAGTGAACTGGGAGACCCAGTACTTC
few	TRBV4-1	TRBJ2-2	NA	CASSPPISGELFF	TGCGCCAGCAGCCCCCCCATAAGCGGGGAGCTGTTTTTT
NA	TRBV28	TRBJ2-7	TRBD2	CASSLGREGRYEQYF	TGTGCCAGCAGTTTGGGGCGGGAGGGCCGGTACGAGCAGTACTTC
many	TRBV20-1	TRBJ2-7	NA	CSARGGGRIHEQYF	TGCAGTGCTAGAGGGGGGGGGCGGATCCACGAGCAGTACTTC
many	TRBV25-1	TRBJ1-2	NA	CASSELGRGGYTF	TGTGCCAGCAGTGAATTAGGGAGGGGAGGCTACACCTTC
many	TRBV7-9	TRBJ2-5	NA	CASSLGVREETQYF	TGTGCCAGCAGCTTGGGAGTCAGGGAAGAGACCCAGTACTTC
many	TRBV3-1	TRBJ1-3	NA	CASSQDEGGRRNTIYF	TGTGCCAGCAGCCAAGATGAAGGCGGACGACGAAACACCATATATTTT
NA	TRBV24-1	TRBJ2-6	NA	CATSAGNRPGANVLTF	TGTGCCACCAGTGCAGGAAACCGCCCTGGGGCCAACGTCCTGACTTTC
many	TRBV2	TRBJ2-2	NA	CATGASALNTGELFF	TGTGCCACAGGGGCATCGGCCCTGAACACCGGGGAGCTGTTTTTT
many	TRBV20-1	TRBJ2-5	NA	CSARTGTSGETQYF	TGCAGTGCTAGGACCGGGACATCAGGAGAGACCCAGTACTTC
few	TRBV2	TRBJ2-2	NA	CASSSGGGLTGELFF	TGTGCCAGCAGTTCGGGGGGCGGACTCACCGGGGAGCTGTTTTTT
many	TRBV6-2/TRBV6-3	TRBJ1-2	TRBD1	CASSIGDSGYGYTF	TGTGCCAGCAGTATCGGGGACAGTGGCTATGGCTACACCTTC
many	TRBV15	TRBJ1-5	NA	CATSRDLWTEHQPQHF	TGTGCCACCAGCAGAGATCTCTGGACCGAGCATCAGCCCCAGCATTTT
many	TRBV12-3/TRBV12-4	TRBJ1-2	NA	CASSLHRADGGYTF	TGTGCCAGCAGTTTACACAGGGCCGACGGTGGCTACACCTTC
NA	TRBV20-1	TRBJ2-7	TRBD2	CSASGLAGVTYEQYF	TGCAGTGCTTCAGGACTAGCGGGAGTCACCTACGAGCAGTACTTC
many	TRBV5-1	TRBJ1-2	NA	CASSWGPPGSVAGYTF	TGCGCCAGCAGCTGGGGGCCCCCGGGATCGGTCGCTGGCTACACCTTC
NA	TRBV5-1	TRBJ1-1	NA	CASSLEPGPNTEAFF	TGCGCCAGCAGCTTGGAGCCAGGTCCGAACACTGAAGCTTTCTTT
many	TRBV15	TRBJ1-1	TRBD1	CATSRALTGSGEAFF	TGTGCCACCAGCAGAGCGCTGACAGGGTCGGGTGAAGCTTTCTTT
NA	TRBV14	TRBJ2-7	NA	CASSQRLLYEQYF	TGTGCCAGCAGCCAAAGACTCCTTTACGAGCAGTACTTC
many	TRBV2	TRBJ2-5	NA	CASMAPLGETQYF	TGTGCCAGCATGGCCCCACTCGGCGAGACCCAGTACTTC
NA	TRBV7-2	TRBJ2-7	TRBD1	CASSSGQGGWYEQYF	TGTGCCAGCAGCTCCGGACAGGGGGGTTGGTACGAGCAGTACTTC
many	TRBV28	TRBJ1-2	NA	CASIVGGKEDGYTF	TGTGCCAGCATCGTAGGGGGTAAAGAAGATGGCTACACCTTC
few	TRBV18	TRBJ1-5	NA	CASSSIPTDQPQHF	TGTGCCAGCTCATCTATCCCCACCGATCAGCCCCAGCATTTT
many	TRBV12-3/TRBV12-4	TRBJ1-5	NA	CASSQAGHQPQHF	TGTGCCAGCAGCCAGGCAGGGCATCAGCCCCAGCATTTT
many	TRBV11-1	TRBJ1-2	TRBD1	CASSPKTTGGDYGYTF	TGTGCCAGCAGCCCTAAGACCACAGGGGGCGACTATGGCTACACCTTC
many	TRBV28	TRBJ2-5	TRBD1	CASSPNRGRETQYF	TGTGCCAGCAGTCCTAACAGGGGGCGAGAGACCCAGTACTTC
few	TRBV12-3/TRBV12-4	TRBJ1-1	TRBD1	CASSAGGMDTEAFF	TGTGCCAGCAGTGCAGGGGGCATGGACACTGAAGCTTTCTTT
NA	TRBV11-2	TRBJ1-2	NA	CASRSLTPRGGYTF	TGTGCCAGCCGATCCCTCACCCCGAGGGGTGGCTACACCTTC
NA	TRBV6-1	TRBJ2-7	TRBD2	CASSEEVAGGPYEQYF	TGTGCCAGCAGTGAAGAGGTAGCGGGAGGCCCCTACGAGCAGTACTTC
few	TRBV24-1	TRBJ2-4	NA	CAAPGGLAKNIQYF	TGTGCCGCCCCCGGGGGGCTAGCCAAAAACATTCAGTACTTC
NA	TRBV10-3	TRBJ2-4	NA	CAISGVGGPKNIQYF	TGTGCCATCAGTGGGGTCGGTGGACCCAAAAACATTCAGTACTTC